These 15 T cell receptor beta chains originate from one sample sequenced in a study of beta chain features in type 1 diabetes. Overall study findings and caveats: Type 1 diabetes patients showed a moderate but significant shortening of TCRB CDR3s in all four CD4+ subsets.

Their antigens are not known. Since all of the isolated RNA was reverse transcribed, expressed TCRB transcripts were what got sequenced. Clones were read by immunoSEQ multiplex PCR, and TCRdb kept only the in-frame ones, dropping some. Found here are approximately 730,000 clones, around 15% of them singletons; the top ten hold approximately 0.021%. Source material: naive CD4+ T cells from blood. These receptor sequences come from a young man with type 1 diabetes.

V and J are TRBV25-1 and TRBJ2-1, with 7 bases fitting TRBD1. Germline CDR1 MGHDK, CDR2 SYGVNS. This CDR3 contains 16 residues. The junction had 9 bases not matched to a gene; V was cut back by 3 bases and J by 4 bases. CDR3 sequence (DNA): TGTGCCAGCAGTGAGGAGACAGGGCTTGGTTACAATGAGCAGTTCTTC. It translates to CASSEETGLGYNEQFF. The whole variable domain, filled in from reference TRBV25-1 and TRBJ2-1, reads EADIYQTPRYLVIGTGKKITLECSQTMGHDKMYWYQQDPGMELHLIHYSYGVNSTEKGDLSSESTVSRIRTEHFPLTLESARPSHTSQYLCASSEETGLGYNEQFFGPGTRLTVL.

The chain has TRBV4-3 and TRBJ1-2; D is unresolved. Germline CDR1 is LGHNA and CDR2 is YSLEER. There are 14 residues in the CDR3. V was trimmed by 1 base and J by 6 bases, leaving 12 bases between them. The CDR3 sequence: CASSQVAGKDGYTF. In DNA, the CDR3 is TGCGCCAGCAGCCAAGTGGCAGGCAAGGATGGCTACACCTTC.

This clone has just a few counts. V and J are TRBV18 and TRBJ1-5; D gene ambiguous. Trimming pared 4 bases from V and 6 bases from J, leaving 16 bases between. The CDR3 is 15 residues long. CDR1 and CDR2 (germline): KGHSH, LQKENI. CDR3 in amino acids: CASSREDGLSQPQHF. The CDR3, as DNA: TGTGCCAGCTCACGCGAGGATGGGTTGTCTCAGCCCCAGCATTTT.

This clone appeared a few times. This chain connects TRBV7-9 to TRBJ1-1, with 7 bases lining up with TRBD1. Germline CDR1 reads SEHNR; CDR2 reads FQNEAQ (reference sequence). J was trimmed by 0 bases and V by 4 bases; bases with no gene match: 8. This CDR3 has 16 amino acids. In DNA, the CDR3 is TGTGCCAGCAGCTCCCCGACAGGGTACATGAACACTGAAGCTTTCTTT. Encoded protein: CASSSPTGYMNTEAFF.

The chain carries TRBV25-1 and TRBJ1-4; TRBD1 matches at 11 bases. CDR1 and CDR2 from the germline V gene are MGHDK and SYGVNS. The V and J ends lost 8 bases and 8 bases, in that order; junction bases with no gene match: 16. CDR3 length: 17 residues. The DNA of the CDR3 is TGTGCCAGCGGTGTACTGGGACAGGGGGGCCCCGGCGAAAAACTGTTTTTT. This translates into CASGVLGQGGPGEKLFF.

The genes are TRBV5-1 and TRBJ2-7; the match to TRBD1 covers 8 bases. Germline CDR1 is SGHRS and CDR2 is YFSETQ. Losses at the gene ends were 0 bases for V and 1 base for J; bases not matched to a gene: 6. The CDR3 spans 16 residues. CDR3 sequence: CASSLASQGASYEQYF. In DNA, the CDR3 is TGCGCCAGCAGCTTGGCGAGCCAGGGGGCGTCCTACGAGCAGTACTTC. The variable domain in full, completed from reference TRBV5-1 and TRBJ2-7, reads KAGVTQTPRYLIKTRGQQVTLSCSPISGHRSVSWYQQTPGQGLQFLFEYFSETQRNKGNFPGRFSGRQFSNSRSEMNVSTLELGDSALYLCASSLASQGASYEQYFGPGTRLTVT.

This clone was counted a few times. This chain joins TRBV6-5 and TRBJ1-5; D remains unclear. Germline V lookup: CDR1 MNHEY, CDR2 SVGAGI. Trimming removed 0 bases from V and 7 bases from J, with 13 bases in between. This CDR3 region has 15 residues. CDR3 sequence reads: CASSYSRGGTQPQHF. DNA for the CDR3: TGTGCCAGCAGTTACTCTAGAGGCGGTACCCAGCCCCAGCATTTT.

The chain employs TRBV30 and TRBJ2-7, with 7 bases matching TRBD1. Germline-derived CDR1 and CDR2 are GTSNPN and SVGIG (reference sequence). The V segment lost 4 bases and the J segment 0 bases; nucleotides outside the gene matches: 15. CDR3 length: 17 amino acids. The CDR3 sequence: CAWKVSGTATPSYEQYF. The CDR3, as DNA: TGTGCCTGGAAGGTTTCTGGGACAGCAACCCCCTCCTACGAGCAGTACTTC.

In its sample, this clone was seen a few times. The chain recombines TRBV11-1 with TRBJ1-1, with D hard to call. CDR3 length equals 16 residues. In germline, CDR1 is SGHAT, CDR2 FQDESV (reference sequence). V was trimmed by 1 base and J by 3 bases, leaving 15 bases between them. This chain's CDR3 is CASSLGKSGRDTEAFF. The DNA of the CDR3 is TGTGCCAGCAGCTTAGGAAAGTCAGGACGCGACACTGAAGCTTTCTTT.

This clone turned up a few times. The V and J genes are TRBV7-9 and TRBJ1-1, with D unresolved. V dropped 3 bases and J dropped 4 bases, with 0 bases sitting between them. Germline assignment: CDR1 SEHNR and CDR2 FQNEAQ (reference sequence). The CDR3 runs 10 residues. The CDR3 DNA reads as TGTGCCAGCAGCTTCACTGAAGCTTTCTTT. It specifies CASSFTEAFF.

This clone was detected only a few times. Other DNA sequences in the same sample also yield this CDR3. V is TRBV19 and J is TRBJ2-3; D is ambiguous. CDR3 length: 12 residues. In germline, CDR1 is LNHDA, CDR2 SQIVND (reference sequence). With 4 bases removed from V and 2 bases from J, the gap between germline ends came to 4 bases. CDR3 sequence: CASSTSTDTQYF. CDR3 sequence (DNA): TGTGCCAGTAGTACCTCCACAGATACGCAGTATTTT.

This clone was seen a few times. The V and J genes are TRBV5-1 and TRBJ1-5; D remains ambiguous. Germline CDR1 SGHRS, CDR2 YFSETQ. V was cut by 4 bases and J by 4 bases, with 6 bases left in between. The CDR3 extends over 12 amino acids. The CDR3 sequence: CASSIRNQPQHF. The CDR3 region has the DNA TGCGCCAGCAGCATCCGAAATCAGCCCCAGCATTTT.

As DNA, the CDR3 is TGTGCCAGTAGTATGGACAGGGGCACAGATACGCAGTATTTT. This translates into CASSMDRGTDTQYF. V and J are TRBV19 and TRBJ2-3; 8 bases align to TRBD1. The germline V gene has CDR1 LNHDA and CDR2 SQIVND (reference sequence). After removal of 3 bases from V and 1 base from J, the junction contained 0 bases not matched to a gene. This CDR3 contains 14 residues.

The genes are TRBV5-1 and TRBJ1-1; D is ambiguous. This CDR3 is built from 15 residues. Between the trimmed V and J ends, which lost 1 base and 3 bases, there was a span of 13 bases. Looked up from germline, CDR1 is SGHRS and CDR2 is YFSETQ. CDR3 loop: CASSLPGSTDTEAFF. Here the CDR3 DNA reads TGCGCCAGCAGCTTGCCTGGGTCTACGGACACTGAAGCTTTCTTT.

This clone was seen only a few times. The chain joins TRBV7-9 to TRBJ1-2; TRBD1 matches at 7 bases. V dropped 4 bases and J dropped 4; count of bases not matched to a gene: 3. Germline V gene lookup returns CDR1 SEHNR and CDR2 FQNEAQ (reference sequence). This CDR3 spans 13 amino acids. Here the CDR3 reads CASSSGTVYGYTF. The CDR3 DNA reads TGTGCCAGCAGCTCAGGGACAGTCTATGGCTACACCTTC. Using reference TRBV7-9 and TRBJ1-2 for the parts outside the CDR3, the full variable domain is DTGVSQNPRHKITKRGQNVTFRCDPISEHNRLYWYRQTLGQGPEFLTYFQNEAQLEKSRLLSDRFSAERPKGSFSTLEIQRTEQGDSAMYLCASSSGTVYGYTFGSGTRLTVV.